This paragraph reports one TCR beta chain. Its antigen is still unknown. The repertoire was sequenced with immunoSEQ multiplex PCR; TCRdb's copy has only in-frame clones and lacks some. The sample has 1 million to 1.3 million clones, 75% to 85% seen once. Germline V gene sequence: CDR1 SGDLS, CDR2 YYNGEE. The CDR3 covers 14 residues. V gave up 0 bases and J gave up 2 bases, with 6 bases separating them. This record belongs to a study of shared clonotypes between healthy human individuals. General observations from the study: The sole specimen, blood, was sampled, and tissue repertoires likely differ. Naive subsets, compared against memory subsets, generally had larger estimated richness values.

The sequence derives from a man between 18 and 29 years old in good health. Some clones in this sample may be carry-over from other donors' samples. Sequenced: memory CD4+ T cells from PBMCs. Specified subset: CD45RA-negative fraction. The chain has TRBV9 and TRBJ1-5, with a possible D match to TRBD1 (5 bases). The CDR3 loop is CASSVEGGNQPQHF. The CDR3, as DNA: TGTGCCAGCAGCGTAGAAGGGGGCAATCAGCCCCAGCATTTT.